This T cell receptor beta chain was captured by sequencing in a study of shared clonotypes between healthy human individuals. Study-wide results and limits: Measured sharing among donors was expected to vary with sequencing depth.

To make CD8 memory, CD45RO+ cells were put together with CCR7-negative CD45RA+ TemRA cells. Sequencing used immunoSEQ multiplex PCR; TCRdb keeps in-frame clones, though not all of them. The data hold about 380,000 clones, with approximately 97% observed a single time. In regard to this clone: Its antigen is unknown.

Sample: memory CD8+ T cells sorted from blood. Subset here: CD45RO+ cells pooled with CCR7-negative TemRA cells. This sequence was found in a man aged 25-45 years in good health.

The CDR3 sequence: CASSEQGASYNSPLHF. CDR3 nucleotide sequence: TGTGCCAGCAGTGAACAGGGGGCATCCTATAATTCACCCCTCCACTTT. The chain has TRBV2 and TRBJ1-6, with 8 bases aligning to TRBD1. Trimming at V came to 2 bases and at J to 1 base, leaving 1 base not matched to a gene. The CDR3 covers 16 residues. Germline CDR1 and CDR2: SNHLY and FYNNEI.